This T cell receptor beta chain was identified in a study of T cell responses to AZD1222 COVID-19 vaccine. General study findings and limits: The number of AZD1222 recipients seropositive at baseline was only 6 or 7. The donor group comprised mostly white British people and more females; the analysis possibly underestimated clonal diversity. In all cases, repertoires were sampled only after the peak T cell response.

Comment on this clone: Its antigen remains unknown.

The method was immunoSEQ multiplex PCR; TCRdb's version includes in-frame clones alone and lacks a portion of them. The sample totals under 150,000 clones. V lost 4 bases to trimming and J lost 5 bases, with 11 bases between them. The V gene's germline CDR1 is MNHNY and CDR2 SVGAGI (reference sequence). The CDR3 sequence is 13 residues long. The chain joins TRBV6-6 to TRBJ2-5; D not resolved. The sequence derives from an adult in good health. Sequencing was performed on peripheral blood. CDR3 sequence (DNA): TGTGCCAGCAGTTGGTATCTTGGGGAGACCCAGTACTTC. This codes for CASSWYLGETQYF.